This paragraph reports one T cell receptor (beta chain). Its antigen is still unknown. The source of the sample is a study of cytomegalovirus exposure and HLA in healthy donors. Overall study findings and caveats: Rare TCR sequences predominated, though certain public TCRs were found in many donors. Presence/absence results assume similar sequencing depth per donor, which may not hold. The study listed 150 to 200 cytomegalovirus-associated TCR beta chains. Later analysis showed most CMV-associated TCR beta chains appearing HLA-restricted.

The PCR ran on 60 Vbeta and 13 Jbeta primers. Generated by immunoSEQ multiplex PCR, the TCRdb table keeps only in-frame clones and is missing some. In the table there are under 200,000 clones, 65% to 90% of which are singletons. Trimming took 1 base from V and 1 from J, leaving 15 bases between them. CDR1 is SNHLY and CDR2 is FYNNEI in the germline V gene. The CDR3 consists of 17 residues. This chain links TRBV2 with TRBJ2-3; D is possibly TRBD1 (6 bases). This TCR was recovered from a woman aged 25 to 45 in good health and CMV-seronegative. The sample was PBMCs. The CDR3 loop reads CASSEGRGHSRTDTQYF. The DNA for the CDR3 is TGTGCCAGCAGTGAAGGCCGGGGACATTCTCGCACAGATACGCAGTATTTT.